The rows below give T cell receptor beta chains drawn from one sample of a study of regulatory T cells in long-lasting Graves disease. TCRdb reprocessed the multiplex PCR reads with MiXCR, giving one entry per CDR3 protein. This sample carries about 210,000 distinct CDR3 sequences, approximately 18% of them seen once, and the ten largest clones take 10% to 15%. These records were also assigned to another study, of T cells in Graves' hyperthyroidism and ophthalmopathy.

Sequenced here: peripheral blood mononuclear cells (PBMCs), sampled at new diagnosis, from a patient treated with antithyroid drugs. The origin of the receptors is a woman in her twenties or thirties with Graves disease. CDR3s include the opening cysteine and the closing phenylalanine or tryptophan. D genes are given only for firm matches. Expanded clones are given a class, and other clones once, few, many or no size at all.

abundance	d_gene	v_gene	j_gene	CDR3aa	CDR3nt
many	TRBD1	TRBV24-1	TRBJ2-3	CATNGQGADTQYF	TGTGCCACCAATGGACAGGGCGCAGATACGCAGTATTTT
many	.	TRBV20-1	TRBJ2-5	CSARIPVQETQYF	TGCAGTGCTAGAATACCCGTTCAAGAGACCCAGTACTTC
many	.	TRBV7-8	TRBJ1-5	CASSYTGHQPQHF	TGTGCCAGCAGCTACACAGGGCATCAGCCCCAGCATTTT
many	TRBD1	TRBV6-1	TRBJ2-5	CASSGTGNRKETQYF	TGTGCCAGCAGCGGGACAGGGAATCGAAAAGAGACCCAGTACTTC
many	.	TRBV2	TRBJ2-1	CASSVIREQFF	TGTGCCAGCAGTGTGATCCGGGAGCAGTTCTTC
many	.	TRBV14	TRBJ1-1	CASSQIDSSTEAFF	TGTGCCAGCAGCCAAATAGACAGTTCCACTGAAGCTTTCTTT
many	TRBD2	TRBV13	TRBJ2-7	CASSLVGTSGGYYEQYF	TGTGCCAGCAGCTTAGTTGGGACTAGCGGGGGCTACTACGAGCAGTACTTC
many	.	TRBV6-1	TRBJ1-1	CASTDSRRAEAFF	TGTGCCAGCACCGACAGTAGGAGAGCTGAAGCTTTCTTT
.	TRBD1	TRBV19	TRBJ2-5	CASRRQGRGETQYF	TGTGCCAGCCGACGACAGGGGCGTGGTGAGACCCAGTACTTC
many	.	TRBV28	TRBJ1-2	CASSQGGNYGYTF	TGTGCCAGCAGCCAGGGCGGAAACTATGGCTACACCTTC
many	TRBD1	TRBV28	TRBJ2-2	CASCMMDRGFTGELFF	TGTGCCAGCTGCATGATGGACAGGGGGTTCACCGGGGAGCTGTTTTTT
.	TRBD2	TRBV6-2/TRBV6-3	TRBJ2-5	CASSWTSGQETQYF	TGTGCCAGCAGTTGGACTAGCGGTCAAGAGACCCAGTACTTC
few	TRBD1	TRBV6-1	TRBJ2-1	CASSADRGLNEQFF	TGTGCCAGCAGCGCGGACAGGGGGCTCAATGAGCAGTTCTTC
.	.	TRBV6-2/TRBV6-3	TRBJ1-2	CASSSVRGKDYGYTF	TGTGCCAGCAGTTCTGTTCGGGGTAAAGACTATGGCTACACCTTC
few	TRBD1	TRBV2	TRBJ1-5	CAGSQTGSFIGNQPQHF	TGTGCCGGCAGTCAGACAGGGTCCTTTATTGGCAATCAGCCCCAGCATTTT
.	TRBD1	TRBV3-1	TRBJ2-7	CASSQIRGRLLSYEQYF	TGTGCCAGCAGCCAAATCAGGGGGCGCCTCCTCTCCTACGAGCAGTACTTC
many	.	TRBV7-2	TRBJ1-3	CASSLVGSGNTIYF	TGTGCCAGCAGCTTAGTAGGCTCTGGAAACACCATATATTTT
many	TRBD2	TRBV7-9	TRBJ2-3	CASSSGTSGVSTDTQYF	TGTGCCAGCAGCTCGGGGACTAGCGGGGTTAGCACAGATACGCAGTATTTT
many	.	TRBV30	TRBJ2-2	CAWTHMTNSGELFF	TGTGCCTGGACCCACATGACGAACTCCGGGGAGCTGTTTTTT
many	.	TRBV19	TRBJ2-1	CASTGSYNEQFF	TGTGCCAGTACCGGGTCCTACAATGAGCAGTTCTTC
many	.	TRBV12-5	TRBJ1-1	CASGLKNTEAFF	TGTGCTAGTGGTTTGAAGAACACTGAAGCTTTCTTT
many	.	TRBV28	TRBJ1-6	CASSLDRTLGKPLHF	TGTGCCAGCAGTCTTGACCGGACCCTGGGGAAGCCCCTCCACTTT
.	.	TRBV2	TRBJ1-1	CASNQQGLNTEAFF	TGTGCCAGCAACCAACAGGGACTGAACACTGAAGCTTTCTTT
.	TRBD2	TRBV6-1	TRBJ2-7	CASSEAERGGEQYF	TGTGCCAGCAGTGAAGCGGAACGGGGGGGTGAGCAGTACTTC
many	TRBD1	TRBV27	TRBJ2-7	CASSWGQVGEQYF	TGTGCCAGCAGTTGGGGACAGGTGGGAGAGCAGTACTTC
many	TRBD1	TRBV11-2	TRBJ2-2	CASSPWTGANTGELFF	TGTGCCAGCAGCCCCTGGACAGGGGCGAACACCGGGGAGCTGTTTTTT
many	TRBD1	TRBV19	TRBJ1-2	CASSITGQGGGYTF	TGTGCCAGTAGTATAACAGGACAGGGCGGTGGCTACACCTTC
.	.	TRBV3-1	TRBJ1-1	CAISQEPGRVGTEAFF	TGTGCCATCAGCCAAGAACCCGGCAGGGTAGGCACTGAAGCCTTCTTT
many	.	TRBV14	TRBJ2-3	CASSRNLDRNTDTQYF	TGTGCCAGCAGCCGGAATCTAGACAGGAACACAGATACGCAGTATTTT
many	.	TRBV30	TRBJ1-5	CAFQWGNQPQHF	TGTGCCTTCCAGTGGGGCAATCAGCCCCAGCATTTT
many	.	TRBV2	TRBJ1-6	CASSVRAHQTLHF	TGTGCCAGCAGTGTCAGGGCCCACCAGACCCTCCACTTT
many	.	TRBV12-5	TRBJ1-1	CASGLEGGEGSTEAFF	TGTGCTAGTGGTTTGGAAGGGGGGGAGGGGAGTACTGAAGCTTTCTTT
many	TRBD1	TRBV6-4	TRBJ1-1	CASRTGRGNTEAFF	TGTGCCAGCAGGACAGGGAGGGGGAACACTGAAGCTTTCTTT
many	.	TRBV6-5	TRBJ1-1	CASSYSLGVGTEAFF	TGTGCCAGCAGTTACTCCTTGGGCGTGGGCACTGAAGCTTTCTTT
many	TRBD1	TRBV27	TRBJ1-1	CASSPGGGQGGVGNTEAFF	TGTGCCAGCAGTCCCGGGGGGGGACAGGGCGGGGTAGGGAACACTGAAGCTTTCTTT
many	TRBD1	TRBV5-1	TRBJ1-1	CASSLGGQGGTEAFF	TGCGCCAGCAGCTTGGGCGGACAGGGAGGCACTGAAGCTTTCTTT
few	TRBD1	TRBV5-1	TRBJ2-7	CASSLRTGVYEQYF	TGCGCCAGCAGCCTACGGACAGGGGTCTACGAGCAGTACTTC
many	.	TRBV20-1	TRBJ2-7	CSPLGGTEQYF	TGCAGTCCCCTAGGGGGGACCGAGCAGTACTTC
many	.	TRBV12-3/TRBV12-4	TRBJ1-1	CASSPARAGENTEAFF	TGTGCCAGCAGTCCCGCCCGGGCGGGGGAGAACACTGAAGCTTTCTTT
many	.	TRBV19	TRBJ2-7	CASSVRLDYEQYF	TGTGCCAGTTCAGTGCGGCTAGATTACGAGCAGTACTTC
few	.	TRBV19	TRBJ2-3	CASSSPPGVGDTQYF	TGTGCCAGTAGTTCACCCCCCGGGGTCGGGGATACGCAGTATTTT
many	.	TRBV20-1	TRBJ1-1	CSAGDDTEAFF	TGCAGTGCCGGGGACGACACTGAAGCTTTCTTT
many	TRBD1	TRBV24-1	TRBJ2-1	CATGGQGASSGGPRHEQFF	TGTGCCACCGGGGGACAGGGGGCATCTAGCGGGGGCCCGCGCCATGAGCAGTTCTTC
many	.	TRBV20-1	TRBJ1-4	CSAIGGGRNEKLFF	TGCAGTGCTATAGGAGGCGGAAGGAATGAAAAACTGTTTTTT
many	.	TRBV2	TRBJ2-7	CASNPGEGSYEQYF	TGTGCCAGCAACCCAGGCGAGGGGAGCTACGAGCAGTACTTC
many	.	TRBV10-2	TRBJ1-2	CASTDNNYGYTF	TGCGCCAGCACGGACAACAACTATGGCTACACCTTC
many	.	TRBV2	TRBJ2-7	CASSSDAYEQYF	TGTGCCAGCAGTTCCGATGCCTACGAGCAGTACTTC
many	TRBD1	TRBV5-1	TRBJ1-4	CASSSAGQGNEKLFF	TGCGCCAGCAGCTCGGCGGGACAGGGCAATGAAAAACTGTTTTTT
few	.	TRBV9	TRBJ2-3	CASSVQRDTQYF	TGTGCCAGCAGCGTCCAGCGGGATACGCAGTATTTT
many	TRBD2	TRBV20-1	TRBJ2-3	CSAETSGSGSDTQYF	TGCAGTGCTGAGACTAGCGGGAGCGGGTCAGATACGCAGTATTTT
many	.	TRBV19	TRBJ2-3	CASSTRAHTDTQYF	TGTGCCAGTAGTACCAGGGCTCACACAGATACGCAGTATTTT
many	.	TRBV7-9	TRBJ2-3	CASSPDSRGDTQYF	TGTGCCAGCAGCCCCGACTCGCGAGGAGATACGCAGTATTTT
.	TRBD1	TRBV2	TRBJ1-1	CASSGTGVDTEAFF	TGTGCCAGCAGTGGGACAGGGGTAGACACTGAAGCTTTCTTT
many	.	TRBV28	TRBJ2-7	CASSLPGTQEDEQYF	TGTGCCAGCAGTTTGCCCGGGACACAGGAGGACGAGCAGTACTTC
many	TRBD1	TRBV20-1	TRBJ1-2	CSARDPSTGGYGYTF	TGCAGTGCTAGAGATCCATCCACAGGGGGCTATGGCTACACCTTC
many	TRBD1	TRBV7-9	TRBJ2-1	CASSLEGAAREQFF	TGTGCCAGCAGCTTAGAGGGGGCCGCGCGAGAGCAGTTCTTC
many	.	TRBV20-1	TRBJ2-3	CSASGGSTDTQYF	TGCAGTGCTAGTGGCGGATCCACAGATACGCAGTATTTT
.	TRBD1	TRBV18	TRBJ1-5	CASSRQGGHQPQHF	TGTGCCAGCTCACGACAGGGGGGACATCAGCCCCAGCATTTT
once	TRBD2	TRBV11-2	TRBJ2-3	CASSSSRLADTDTQYF	TGTGCCAGCAGCTCCAGTCGACTAGCTGACACAGATACGCAGTATTTT